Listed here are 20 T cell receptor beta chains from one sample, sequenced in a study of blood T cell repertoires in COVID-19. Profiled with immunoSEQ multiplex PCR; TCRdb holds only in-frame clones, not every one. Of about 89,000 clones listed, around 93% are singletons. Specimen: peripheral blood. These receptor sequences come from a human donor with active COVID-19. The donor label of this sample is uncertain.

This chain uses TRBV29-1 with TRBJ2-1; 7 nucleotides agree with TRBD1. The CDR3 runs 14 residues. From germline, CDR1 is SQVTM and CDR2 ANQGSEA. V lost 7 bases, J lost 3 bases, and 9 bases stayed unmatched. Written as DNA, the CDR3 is TGCAGCGGGGCCGGGACAGCCCTCTACAATGAGCAGTTCTTC. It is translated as CSGAGTALYNEQFF.

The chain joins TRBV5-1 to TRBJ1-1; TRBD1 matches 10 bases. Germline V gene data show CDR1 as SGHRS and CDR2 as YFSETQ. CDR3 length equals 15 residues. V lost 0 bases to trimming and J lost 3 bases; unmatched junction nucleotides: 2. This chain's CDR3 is CASSLGTGGDTEAFF. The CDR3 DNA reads TGCGCCAGCAGCTTGGGGACAGGGGGTGACACTGAAGCTTTCTTT. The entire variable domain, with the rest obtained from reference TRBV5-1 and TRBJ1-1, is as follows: KAGVTQTPRYLIKTRGQQVTLSCSPISGHRSVSWYQQTPGQGLQFLFEYFSETQRNKGNFPGRFSGRQFSNSRSEMNVSTLELGDSALYLCASSLGTGGDTEAFFGQGTRLTVV.

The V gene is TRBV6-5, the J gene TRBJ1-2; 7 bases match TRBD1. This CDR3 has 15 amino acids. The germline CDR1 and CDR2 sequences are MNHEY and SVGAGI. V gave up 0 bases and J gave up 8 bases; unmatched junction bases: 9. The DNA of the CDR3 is TGTGCCAGCAGTTACTCACAGGGGCGGTGGGAAGGCTACACCTTC. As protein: CASSYSQGRWEGYTF.

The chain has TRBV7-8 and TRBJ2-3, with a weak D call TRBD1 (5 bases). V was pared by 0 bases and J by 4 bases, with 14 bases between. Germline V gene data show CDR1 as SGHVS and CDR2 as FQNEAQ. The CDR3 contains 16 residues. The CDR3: CASSLAWQGHPDTQYF. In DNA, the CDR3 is TGTGCCAGCAGCTTAGCGTGGCAGGGTCACCCAGATACGCAGTATTTT.

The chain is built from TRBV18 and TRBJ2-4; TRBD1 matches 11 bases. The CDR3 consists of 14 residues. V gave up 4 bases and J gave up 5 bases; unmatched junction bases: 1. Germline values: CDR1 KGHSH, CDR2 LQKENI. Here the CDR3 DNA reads TGTGCCAGCTCACTGGGACAGGGGGAAAACATTCAGTACTTC. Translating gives CASSLGQGENIQYF.

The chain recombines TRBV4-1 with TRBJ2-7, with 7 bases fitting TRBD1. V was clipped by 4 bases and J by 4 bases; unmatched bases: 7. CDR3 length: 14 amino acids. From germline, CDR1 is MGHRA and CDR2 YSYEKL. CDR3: CASSRPGQAYEQYF. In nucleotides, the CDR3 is TGCGCCAGCAGCCGTCCTGGACAGGCATACGAGCAGTACTTC.

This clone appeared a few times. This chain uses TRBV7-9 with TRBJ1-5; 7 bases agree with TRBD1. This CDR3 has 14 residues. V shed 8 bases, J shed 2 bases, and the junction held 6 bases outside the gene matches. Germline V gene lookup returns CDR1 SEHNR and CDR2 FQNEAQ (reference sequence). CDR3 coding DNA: TGTGCCAGCGGGAAGGGGGCAGGCAATCAGCCCCAGCATTTT. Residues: CASGKGAGNQPQHF.

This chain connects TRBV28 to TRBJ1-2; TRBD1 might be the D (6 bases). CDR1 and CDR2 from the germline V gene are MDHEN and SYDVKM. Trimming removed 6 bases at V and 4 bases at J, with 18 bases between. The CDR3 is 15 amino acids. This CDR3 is CASSPTGFKFYGYTF. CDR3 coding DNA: TGTGCCAGCAGCCCGACAGGTTTTAAGTTCTATGGCTACACCTTC.

Here the CDR3 DNA reads TGTGCCAGCAGCTTGGTAACAGGCCTTGAGCAGTACTTC. It yields the protein CASSLVTGLEQYF. The V call is TRBV5-6, the J call TRBJ2-7; D possibly corresponds to TRBD1 (5 bases). The CDR3 consists of 13 residues. V was clipped by 0 bases and J by 7 bases, with 11 bases between them. Germline CDR1 is SGHDT and CDR2 is YYEEEE.

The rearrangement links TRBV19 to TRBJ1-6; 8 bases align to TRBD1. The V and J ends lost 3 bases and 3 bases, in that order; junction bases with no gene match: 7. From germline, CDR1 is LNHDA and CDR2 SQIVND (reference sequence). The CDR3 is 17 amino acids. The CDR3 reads CASSMGQQGDYNSPLHF. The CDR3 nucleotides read TGTGCCAGTAGTATGGGTCAACAGGGGGACTATAATTCACCCCTCCACTTT.

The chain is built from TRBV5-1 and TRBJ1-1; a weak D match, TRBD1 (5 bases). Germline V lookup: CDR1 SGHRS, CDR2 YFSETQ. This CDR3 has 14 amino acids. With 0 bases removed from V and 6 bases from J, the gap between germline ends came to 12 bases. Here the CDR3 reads CASSLGGGPSEAFF. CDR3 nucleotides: TGCGCCAGCAGCTTGGGGGGGGGACCCTCTGAAGCTTTCTTT.

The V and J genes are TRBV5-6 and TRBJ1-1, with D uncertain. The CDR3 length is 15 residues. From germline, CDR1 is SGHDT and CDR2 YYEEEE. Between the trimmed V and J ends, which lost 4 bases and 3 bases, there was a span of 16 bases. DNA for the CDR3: TGTGCCAGCAGCCCCTTATCACAGTTGGACACTGAAGCTTTCTTT. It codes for CASSPLSQLDTEAFF. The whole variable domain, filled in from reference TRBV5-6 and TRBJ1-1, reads DAGVTQSPTHLIKTRGQQVTLRCSPKSGHDTVSWYQQALGQGPQFIFQYYEEEERQRGNFPDRFSGHQFPNYSSELNVNALLLGDSALYLCASSPLSQLDTEAFFGQGTRLTVV.

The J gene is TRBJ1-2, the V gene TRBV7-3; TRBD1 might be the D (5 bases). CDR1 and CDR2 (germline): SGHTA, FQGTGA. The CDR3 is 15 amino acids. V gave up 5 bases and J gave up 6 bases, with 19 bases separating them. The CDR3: CASSPRDRGRDGYTF. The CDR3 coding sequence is TGTGCCAGCAGCCCACGGGACCGGGGGAGGGATGGCTACACCTTC.

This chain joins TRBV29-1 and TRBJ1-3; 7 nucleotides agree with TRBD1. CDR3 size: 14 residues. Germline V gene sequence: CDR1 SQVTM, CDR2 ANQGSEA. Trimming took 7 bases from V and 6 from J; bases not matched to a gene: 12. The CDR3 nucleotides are TGCAGCGCTGGGGACGGAGGGGGCTTAAACACCATATATTTT. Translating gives CSAGDGGGLNTIYF.

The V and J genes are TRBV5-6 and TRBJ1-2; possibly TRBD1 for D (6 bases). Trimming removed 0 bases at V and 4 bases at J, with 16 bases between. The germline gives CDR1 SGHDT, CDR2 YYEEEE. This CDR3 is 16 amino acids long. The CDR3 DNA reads TGTGCCAGCAGCTTGGCCCGGGCAGGGGCCGTCTATGGCTACACCTTC. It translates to CASSLARAGAVYGYTF.

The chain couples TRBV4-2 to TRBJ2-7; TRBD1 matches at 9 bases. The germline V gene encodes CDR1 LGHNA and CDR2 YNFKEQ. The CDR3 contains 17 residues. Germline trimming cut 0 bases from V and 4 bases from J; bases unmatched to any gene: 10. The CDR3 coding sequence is TGTGCCAGCAGCCAAGAAGGATCCTCGGACAGGGGTTACGAGCAGTACTTC. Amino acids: CASSQEGSSDRGYEQYF.

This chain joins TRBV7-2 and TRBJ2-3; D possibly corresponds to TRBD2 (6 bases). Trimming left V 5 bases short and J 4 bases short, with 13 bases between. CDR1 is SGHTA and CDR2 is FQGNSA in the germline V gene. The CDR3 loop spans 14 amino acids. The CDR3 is CASSPGLIADTQYF. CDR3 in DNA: TGTGCCAGCAGCCCAGGACTAATCGCAGATACGCAGTATTTT.

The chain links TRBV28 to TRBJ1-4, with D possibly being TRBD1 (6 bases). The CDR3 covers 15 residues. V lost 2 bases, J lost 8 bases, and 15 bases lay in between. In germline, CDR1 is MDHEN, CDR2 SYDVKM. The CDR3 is CASSLQGKNREKLFF. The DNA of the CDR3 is TGTGCCAGCAGTTTACAGGGGAAAAATAGAGAAAAACTGTTTTTT.

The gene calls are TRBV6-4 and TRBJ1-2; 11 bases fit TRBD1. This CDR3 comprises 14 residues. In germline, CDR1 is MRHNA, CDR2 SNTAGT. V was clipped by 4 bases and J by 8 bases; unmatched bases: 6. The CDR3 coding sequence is TGTGCCAGCAGTGTCACCGGGACAGGGGGAGGCTACACCTTC. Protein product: CASSVTGTGGGYTF.

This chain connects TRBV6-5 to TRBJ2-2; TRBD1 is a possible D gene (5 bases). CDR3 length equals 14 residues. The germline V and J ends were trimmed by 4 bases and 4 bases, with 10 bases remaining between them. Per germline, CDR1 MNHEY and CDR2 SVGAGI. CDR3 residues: CASSSRQLTGELFF. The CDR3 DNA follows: TGTGCCAGCAGTTCCCGACAGCTCACCGGGGAGCTGTTTTTT.